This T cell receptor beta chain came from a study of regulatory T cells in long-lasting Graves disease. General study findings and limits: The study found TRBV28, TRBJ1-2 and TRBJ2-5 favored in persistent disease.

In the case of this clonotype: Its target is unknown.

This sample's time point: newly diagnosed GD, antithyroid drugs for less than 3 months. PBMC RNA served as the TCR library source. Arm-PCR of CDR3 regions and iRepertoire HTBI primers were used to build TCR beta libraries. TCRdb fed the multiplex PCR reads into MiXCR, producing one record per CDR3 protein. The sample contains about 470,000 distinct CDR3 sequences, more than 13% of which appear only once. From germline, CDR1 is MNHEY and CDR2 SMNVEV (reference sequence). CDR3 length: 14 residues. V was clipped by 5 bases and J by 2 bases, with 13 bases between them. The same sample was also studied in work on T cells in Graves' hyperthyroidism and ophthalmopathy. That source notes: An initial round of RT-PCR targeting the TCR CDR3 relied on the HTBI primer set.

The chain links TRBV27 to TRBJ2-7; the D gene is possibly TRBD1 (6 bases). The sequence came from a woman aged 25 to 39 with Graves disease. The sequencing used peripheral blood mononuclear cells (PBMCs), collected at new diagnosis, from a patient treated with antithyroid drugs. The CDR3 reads CASSIRGNPYEQYF. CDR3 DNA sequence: TGTGCCAGCAGTATCAGGGGAAACCCCTACGAGCAGTACTTC.